These T cell receptor beta chains were read from a single sample in a study of cytomegalovirus exposure and HLA in healthy donors. TCRdb's copy holds only in-frame clones and misses some; the assay was immunoSEQ multiplex PCR. The data show about 180,000 clones, about two thirds seen once. Sequenced input: PBMCs. The receptors originated from a human donor in good health. The CDR3 runs from the conserved cysteine through the conserved F or W. Each record gives: J gene, V gene, CDR3 protein.

J gene: TRBJ2-7
V gene: TRBV7-2
CDR3 protein: CASSLAVGPYEQYF

J gene: TRBJ1-1
V gene: TRBV5-6
CDR3 protein: CASSGRATEAFF

J gene: TRBJ1-2
V gene: TRBV5-1
CDR3 protein: CASSATGIYGYTF

J gene: TRBJ1-2
V gene: TRBV29-1
CDR3 protein: CSVERSAGGRGYTF

J gene: TRBJ1-3
V gene: TRBV7-9
CDR3 protein: CASSSPGQASGNTIYF

J gene: TRBJ2-2
V gene: TRBV27
CDR3 protein: CASSLPWADVGELFF

J gene: TRBJ2-7
V gene: TRBV7-9
CDR3 protein: CASSSSGTGLSYEQYF

J gene: TRBJ2-7
V gene: TRBV18
CDR3 protein: CASSPKQGDPYEQYF

J gene: TRBJ1-2
V gene: TRBV19
CDR3 protein: CASSIQGALYGYTF

J gene: TRBJ1-1
V gene: TRBV5-1
CDR3 protein: CASSFRGMNTEAFF

J gene: TRBJ2-3
V gene: TRBV19
CDR3 protein: CASRTRDRGSDTQYF

J gene: TRBJ2-3
V gene: TRBV11-3
CDR3 protein: CASSSTGRDTQYF

J gene: TRBJ1-1
V gene: TRBV25-1
CDR3 protein: CASSPGQGATEAFF

J gene: TRBJ1-3
V gene: TRBV11-2
CDR3 protein: CASRSGQGSGNTIYF

J gene: TRBJ1-5
V gene: TRBV19
CDR3 protein: CASSMAGDQPQHF

J gene: TRBJ2-1
V gene: TRBV4-3
CDR3 protein: CASSQAPGTEISQFF

J gene: TRBJ1-4
V gene: TRBV5-1
CDR3 protein: CASSSTGAYEKLFF

J gene: TRBJ1-1
V gene: TRBV7-9
CDR3 protein: CSSSLGRTEAFF

J gene: TRBJ1-2
V gene: TRBV7-2
CDR3 protein: CASSRQGPLYGYTF

J gene: TRBJ1-5
V gene: TRBV12-5
CDR3 protein: CASGPKDDRGSNQPQHF

J gene: TRBJ1-3
V gene: TRBV30
CDR3 protein: CAWTGSGNTIYF

J gene: TRBJ1-2
V gene: TRBV11-1
CDR3 protein: CASSPDRGRGDYGYTF

J gene: TRBJ1-2
V gene: TRBV18
CDR3 protein: CASSGYTGNYGYTF

J gene: TRBJ1-4
V gene: TRBV7-3
CDR3 protein: CASSPSPTGGGTNEKLFF

J gene: TRBJ1-1
V gene: TRBV30
CDR3 protein: CAWSTLTGSTEAFF

J gene: TRBJ1-1
V gene: TRBV7-2
CDR3 protein: CASSLVEGGGAFF

J gene: TRBJ1-1
V gene: TRBV19
CDR3 protein: CASSGGGTEAFF

J gene: TRBJ1-2
V gene: TRBV5-8
CDR3 protein: CASSPSGQGIWGYTF

J gene: TRBJ2-7
V gene: TRBV29-1
CDR3 protein: CSVQQGAREQYF

J gene: TRBJ1-6
V gene: TRBV12-5
CDR3 protein: CASGSGGSSYNSPLHF

J gene: TRBJ2-3
V gene: TRBV4-3
CDR3 protein: CASSQEAGLAGHTSTDTQYF

J gene: TRBJ1-1
V gene: TRBV4-1
CDR3 protein: CASSQDRSNTEAFF